Below, 23 T cell receptor beta chains from the same sample are listed, as sequenced in a study of OX40 agonist ivuxolimab in advanced cancers. The library was obtained by the immunoSEQ multiplex PCR assay. TCRdb took over this immuneACCESS table, retaining in-frame rearrangements with V and J assigned. Such tables are incomplete; in checked studies, under half of the missing clones stem from an unresolved V gene, and the remainder is unexplained. For this sample there are approximately 70,000 clones; more than 75% appear just once. The ten largest clones represent around 6.9% of the sample. This specimen was CD4+ or CD8+ T cells sorted from blood, taken in a trial of the OX40 agonist ivuxolimab. These TCRs come from an adult with an advanced solid tumor such as melanoma, head and neck, liver or kidney cancer.

The chain recombines TRBV5-1 with TRBJ2-7; 9 bases line up with TRBD1. This CDR3 comprises 13 residues. CDR1 is SGHRS and CDR2 is YFSETQ in the germline V gene. The V gene end was trimmed by 0 bases and the J gene end by 7 bases; junction bases not matched to a gene: 2. The CDR3 DNA sequence: TGCGCCAGCAGCTTGGCCGGGACAGGGGAGCAGTACTTC. As protein: CASSLAGTGEQYF.

The chain joins TRBV7-3 to TRBJ2-2, with D hard to call. Germline loops: CDR1 SGHTA, CDR2 FQGTGA. Trimming stripped 5 bases from V and 5 bases from J, with 18 bases between. The CDR3 covers 16 residues. The CDR3 is CASSPNQRDSTGELFF. The CDR3 DNA reads TGTGCCAGCAGCCCTAACCAAAGGGATTCTACCGGGGAGCTGTTTTTT.

The chain combines TRBV7-8 with TRBJ1-1, with 9 bases fitting TRBD1. The CDR3 runs 14 residues. Germline values: CDR1 SGHVS, CDR2 FQNEAQ. The V gene end was trimmed by 6 bases and the J gene end by 3 bases; junction bases not matched to a gene: 5. The CDR3 here is CASSRDRADTEAFF. Written as DNA, the CDR3 is TGTGCCAGCAGTCGGGACAGGGCGGACACTGAAGCTTTCTTT. The entire variable domain, with the rest obtained from reference TRBV7-8 and TRBJ1-1, is as follows: GAGVSQSPRYKVAKRGQDVALRCDPISGHVSLFWYQQALGQGPEFLTYFQNEAQLDKSGLPSDRFFAERPEGSVSTLKIQRTQQEDSAVYLCASSRDRADTEAFFGQGTRLTVV.

This clone has only a few counts. The chain employs TRBV4-2 and TRBJ1-2, with 7 nucleotides matching TRBD1. This CDR3 is 13 amino acids long. The germline V gene encodes CDR1 LGHNA and CDR2 YNFKEQ. V was clipped by 5 bases and J by 4 bases; unmatched bases: 4. The CDR3 DNA reads TGTGCCAGCAGCTCGGGACAGCTCTATGGCTACACCTTC. Translation: CASSSGQLYGYTF.

The gene calls are TRBV19 and TRBJ2-7, with D unclear. The CDR3 has 16 amino acids. Trimming stripped 3 bases from V and 0 bases from J, with 15 bases between. The germline V gene encodes CDR1 LNHDA and CDR2 SQIVND (reference sequence). The CDR3 loop is CASSMKLVSFSYEQYF. The DNA of the CDR3 is TGTGCCAGTAGTATGAAGCTGGTGAGCTTCTCCTACGAGCAGTACTTC.

The chain links TRBV10-2 to TRBJ2-2; 7 bases agree with TRBD1. The CDR3 totals 15 residues. The germline V gene encodes CDR1 WSHSY and CDR2 SAAADI. J gave up 0 bases and V 4 bases, and 2 bases lay outside the gene matches. The CDR3 loop is CASSVTGSNTGELFF. The DNA for the CDR3 is TGCGCCAGCAGTGTGACAGGGTCGAACACCGGGGAGCTGTTTTTT.

This rearrangement joins TRBV9 to TRBJ2-7; tentative D call: TRBD2 (6 bases). CDR3 length equals 13 residues. Germline V lookup: CDR1 SGDLS, CDR2 YYNGEE. V was trimmed by 3 bases and J by 7 bases, leaving 14 bases between them. The CDR3 protein is CASSERSAGEQYF. In DNA form, the CDR3 reads TGTGCCAGCAGCGAGAGATCGGCGGGGGAGCAGTACTTC.

The chain carries TRBV7-3 and TRBJ2-3; 7 bases match TRBD2. The V gene's germline CDR1 is SGHTA and CDR2 FQGTGA. CDR3 length equals 15 residues. The trim removed 0 bases at V and 4 bases at J, leaving 4 bases unmatched. The CDR3 region has the DNA TGTGCCAGCAGCTTAACGGGACTATCCGCAGATACGCAGTATTTT. Translating it yields CASSLTGLSADTQYF.

This clone was recorded only once. The V call is TRBV27, the J call TRBJ2-2; D is possibly TRBD2 (5 bases). V lost 3 bases to trimming and J lost 0 bases, with 35 bases between them. The CDR3 has 24 residues. Germline V gene sequence: CDR1 MNHEY, CDR2 SMNVEV (reference sequence). This chain's CDR3 is CASSFLTAEAGLLPSRTNTGELFF. CDR3 bases: TGTGCCAGCAGTTTTCTCACCGCGGAGGCAGGCCTCCTCCCGAGTAGGACGAACACCGGGGAGCTGTTTTTT.

J is TRBJ2-7 and V is TRBV30; a possible D gene is TRBD2 (6 bases). The CDR3 totals 13 residues. Per the germline V gene, CDR1 is GTSNPN and CDR2 is SVGIG (reference sequence). The CDR3 loop reads CAGQGGRSDEQYF. DNA for the CDR3: TGTGCTGGCCAGGGAGGCCGGAGCGACGAGCAGTACTTC.

This rearrangement joins TRBV27 to TRBJ2-1, with 10 bases identical to TRBD2. Germline assignment: CDR1 MNHEY and CDR2 SMNVEV (reference sequence). The CDR3 extends over 14 amino acids. V lost 5 bases, J lost 4 bases, and 2 bases stayed unmatched. CDR3 region: CASSLAGEYNEQFF. The DNA of the CDR3 is TGTGCCAGCAGTCTAGCGGGAGAGTACAATGAGCAGTTCTTC.

The rearrangement uses TRBV7-9 and TRBJ2-3; D is undetermined. This CDR3 has 15 residues. Trimming left V 1 base short and J 6 bases short, with 14 bases between. Germline V gives CDR1 SEHNR, CDR2 FQNEAQ (reference sequence). The DNA of the CDR3 is TGTGCCAGCAGCTTAGGGTGGGAAGGTCGGGATACGCAGTATTTT. This gives the protein CASSLGWEGRDTQYF. The whole variable domain, remainder taken from reference TRBV7-9 and TRBJ2-3, is DTGVSQNPRHKITKRGQNVTFRCDPISEHNRLYWYRQTLGQGPEFLTYFQNEAQLEKSRLLSDRFSAERPKGSFSTLEIQRTEQGDSAMYLCASSLGWEGRDTQYFGPGTRLTVL.

The chain carries TRBV7-2 and TRBJ2-1; a possible D gene is TRBD2 (6 bases). The CDR3 runs to 16 residues. Germline assignment: CDR1 SGHTA and CDR2 FQGNSA. The V and J ends lost 1 base and 0 bases respectively, with 10 bases between them. CDR3 sequence reads: CASSLGGLHSYNEQFF. Written as DNA, the CDR3 is TGTGCCAGCAGCTTAGGGGGACTCCACTCCTACAATGAGCAGTTCTTC. The entire variable domain, with the rest obtained from reference TRBV7-2 and TRBJ2-1, is as follows: GAGVSQSPSNKVTEKGKDVELRCDPISGHTALYWYRQSLGQGLEFLIYFQGNSAPDKSGLPSDRFSAERTGGSVSTLTIQRTQQEDSAVYLCASSLGGLHSYNEQFFGPGTRLTVL.

This clone was seen many times. This chain connects TRBV7-7 to TRBJ2-1; D remains unclear. The CDR3 contains 9 residues. Germline V gene sequence: CDR1 SSHAT, CDR2 FNYEAQ (reference sequence). CDR3 residues: CAIRREQFF. In DNA form, the CDR3 reads TGTGCTATAAGACGGGAGCAGTTCTTC.

The J gene is TRBJ2-1, the V gene TRBV9, with 14 positions matching TRBD2. The V and J ends lost 2 bases and 8 bases, in that order; junction bases with no gene match: 6. This CDR3 has 16 residues. CDR1 is SGDLS, CDR2 YYNGEE, per germline. The CDR3 DNA is TGTGCCAGCAGCGTCCAGACTAGCGGGGGGGCCGATGAGCAGTTCTTC. Translating it yields CASSVQTSGGADEQFF.

This rearrangement joins TRBV6-1 to TRBJ2-7; the D is unclear. Trimming removed 1 base from V and 3 bases from J, with 10 bases in between. CDR3 length equals 14 residues. Germline V gene sequence: CDR1 MNHNS, CDR2 SASEGT. This chain's CDR3 is CASSEGPGLYEQYF. The CDR3 DNA follows: TGTGCCAGCAGTGAAGGCCCCGGTCTCTACGAGCAGTACTTC.

The chain links TRBV7-3 to TRBJ1-2; perhaps TRBD1 as D (6 bases). CDR3 length: 13 residues. Germline CDR1 and CDR2: SGHTA and FQGTGA. Trimming shortened V by 5 bases and J by 4 bases, and 11 bases separated the two germline ends. Here the CDR3 reads CASSPGVGYGYTF. Written as DNA, the CDR3 is TGTGCCAGCAGCCCAGGGGTGGGCTATGGCTACACCTTC.

V gene TRBV7-3 combines with J gene TRBJ1-5; D call uncertain. CDR1 and CDR2 (germline): SGHTA, FQGTGA. The CDR3 loop spans 17 amino acids. The V end was cut by 11 bases, the J end by 0 bases, with 23 bases between. This CDR3 is CARRWAALSYSNQPQHF. The CDR3 DNA follows: TGTGCCCGACGTTGGGCGGCGCTTTCCTATAGCAATCAGCCCCAGCATTTT.

The CDR3 loop reads CASSGGQGSLSYEQYF. In nucleotides, the CDR3 is TGTGCCAGCAGTGGCGGACAGGGATCACTATCCTACGAGCAGTACTTC. The chain is built from TRBV6-1 and TRBJ2-7; 8 nucleotides line up with TRBD1. This CDR3 is 16 amino acids long. CDR1 and CDR2 from the germline V gene are MNHNS and SASEGT. Trimming took 4 bases from V and 1 from J; bases not matched to a gene: 9.

The chain employs TRBV5-1 and TRBJ1-1; no clear D. V dropped 4 bases and J dropped 0 bases, with 7 bases sitting between them. CDR3 length: 13 amino acids. Germline loops: CDR1 SGHRS, CDR2 YFSETQ. The CDR3 reads CASSLTVNTEAFF. The DNA for the CDR3 is TGCGCCAGCAGCCTTACGGTGAACACTGAAGCTTTCTTT.

The chain combines TRBV9 with TRBJ1-6; 7 bases align to TRBD1. This CDR3 contains 16 residues. Trimming removed 6 bases from V and 6 bases from J; junction bases left unmatched: 12. The germline V gene has CDR1 SGDLS and CDR2 YYNGEE. In DNA form, the CDR3 reads TGTGCCAGCACCCCGGGACAGCTACCTTCTAATTCACCCCTCCACTTT. Translated, it gives CASTPGQLPSNSPLHF.

The V call is TRBV5-1, the J call TRBJ2-1; 11 bases fit TRBD1. The CDR3 has 15 residues. Per germline, CDR1 SGHRS and CDR2 YFSETQ. J gave up 4 bases and V 4 bases, and 4 bases lay outside the gene matches. CDR3 in amino acids: CASSTGTGGYNEQFF. CDR3 DNA: TGCGCCAGCAGCACCGGGACAGGGGGTTACAATGAGCAGTTCTTC. Variable domain in full (rest from reference TRBV5-1 and TRBJ2-1): KAGVTQTPRYLIKTRGQQVTLSCSPISGHRSVSWYQQTPGQGLQFLFEYFSETQRNKGNFPGRFSGRQFSNSRSEMNVSTLELGDSALYLCASSTGTGGYNEQFFGPGTRLTVL.

This sequence joins TRBV19 and TRBJ1-2; D not certain. The CDR3 is 15 residues long. Trimming removed 4 bases from V and 6 bases from J, with 18 bases in between. CDR1 is LNHDA, CDR2 SQIVND, per germline (reference sequence). The CDR3 nucleotides read TGTGCCAGTAGTAGTGGCCAGATGGGCCTTGATGGCTACACCTTC. As protein: CASSSGQMGLDGYTF.